This is a list of T cell receptor beta chains from one sample in a study of cytomegalovirus exposure and HLA in healthy donors. Sequencing was performed with immunoSEQ multiplex PCR; in TCRdb, only in-frame clones are kept and a portion is missing. The sample shows about 200,000 clones, 60% to 80% of them seen only once. Material: PBMCs. These receptors were collected from a man aged 18 to 29 in good health and CMV-seronegative. The CDR3 runs from the conserved cysteine through the conserved F or W. D genes are given only for firm matches. Clone size is shown for a subset of rows, as once, few, many or a class of expanded clone.

len | j_gene | v_gene | abundance | d_gene | CDR3aa | CDR3nt
15 | TRBJ2-7 | TRBV2 | . | . | CASRPRSRQGDEQYF | TGTGCCAGCAGACCAAGGTCGCGGCAAGGGGACGAGCAGTACTTC
13 | TRBJ1-6 | TRBV30 | . | . | CAWMSRVDSPLHF | TGTGCCTGGATGTCCAGGGTCGACTCACCCCTCCACTTT
15 | TRBJ2-5 | TRBV19 | . | TRBD1 | CASSFRGQGRETQYF | TGTGCCAGTAGTTTCCGGGGACAGGGTCGGGAGACCCAGTACTTC
16 | TRBJ2-7 | TRBV6-1 | . | . | CASSESSGGASDEQYF | TGTGCCAGCAGTGAGTCTTCGGGGGGCGCCTCCGACGAGCAGTACTTC
15 | TRBJ2-5 | TRBV7-7 | once | TRBD2 | CASSVGSGSQETQYF | TGTGCTAGCAGCGTAGGTAGCGGGAGCCAAGAGACCCAGTACTTC
16 | TRBJ1-3 | TRBV18 | . | TRBD1 | CASSPGDSDSGNTIYF | TGTGCCAGCTCACCAGGGGACAGTGACTCTGGAAACACCATATATTTT
15 | TRBJ2-1 | TRBV11-3 | . | TRBD2 | CASSLTSGGANEQFF | TGTGCCAGCAGCTTGACTAGCGGGGGGGCGAATGAGCAGTTCTTC
15 | TRBJ1-1 | TRBV19 | . | . | CASSNRERGNTEAFF | TGTGCCAGTAGCAACAGGGAGAGGGGGAACACTGAAGCTTTCTTT
14 | TRBJ2-1 | TRBV7-2 | . | . | CASSLATEKNEQFF | TGTGCCAGCAGCTTAGCGACAGAGAAGAATGAGCAGTTCTTC
15 | TRBJ2-5 | TRBV5-4 | . | . | CASIPLGAKPETQYF | TGTGCCAGCATCCCCCTTGGTGCTAAACCAGAGACCCAGTACTTC
11 | TRBJ1-1 | TRBV29-1 | . | . | CSVDPDSEAFF | TGCAGCGTTGACCCCGACAGTGAAGCTTTCTTT
15 | TRBJ2-3 | TRBV4-3 | . | TRBD2 | CASSQLAGAGDTQYF | TGCGCCAGCAGCCAATTAGCGGGGGCTGGGGATACGCAGTATTTT
16 | TRBJ2-7 | TRBV6-1 | . | . | CASSETLAPPRNEQYF | TGTGCCAGCAGTGAAACGCTGGCGCCCCCGCGGAACGAGCAGTACTTC
19 | TRBJ1-5 | TRBV4-2 | . | . | CASSQVRPYSSRDNQPQHF | TGTGCCAGCAGCCAAGTTAGACCTTACAGCAGTCGCGACAATCAGCCCCAGCATTTT
15 | TRBJ2-7 | TRBV6-6 | . | . | CASSYPDGGTDEQYF | TGTGCCAGCAGTTACCCCGACGGGGGAACAGACGAGCAGTACTTC
15 | TRBJ1-1 | TRBV28 | . | . | CASRGAQEGHTEAFF | TGTGCCAGCAGAGGGGCTCAGGAGGGGCACACTGAAGCTTTCTTT
12 | TRBJ1-2 | TRBV29-1 | . | . | CSVLPGTRGYTF | TGCAGCGTACTCCCAGGGACTCGAGGCTACACCTTC
16 | TRBJ1-1 | TRBV1 | few | . | CTSSQAGQGEDTEAFF | TGCACCAGCAGCCAAGCAGGACAGGGGGAGGACACTGAAGCTTTCTTT
20 | TRBJ2-6 | TRBV21-1 | . | . | CASSKFIDRILSSGANVLTF | TGTGCCAGCAGCAAATTCATCGACAGGATACTTTCATCTGGGGCCAACGTCCTGACTTTC
17 | TRBJ2-2 | TRBV18 | few | . | CASSPFMHRDNTGELFF | TGTGCCAGCTCACCCTTTATGCACAGGGATAACACCGGGGAGCTGTTTTTT
14 | TRBJ2-7 | TRBV5-5 | . | TRBD1 | CASSLQGAPYEQYF | TGTGCCAGCAGCCTTCAGGGGGCCCCCTACGAGCAGTACTTC
16 | TRBJ2-2 | TRBV4-1 | . | . | CASSQDPTGNTGELFF | TGCGCCAGCAGCCAAGATCCCACAGGGAACACCGGGGAGCTGTTTTTT
11 | TRBJ1-6 | TRBV10-1 | . | . | CARFGNSPLHF | TGCGCCAGGTTCGGTAATTCACCCCTCCACTTT
15 | TRBJ2-1 | TRBV7-2 | . | . | CASSPGGSMDNEQFF | TGTGCCAGCAGCCCGGGGGGCTCTATGGACAATGAGCAGTTCTTC
16 | TRBJ1-1 | TRBV11-3 | . | TRBD1 | CASSLGGTGTNTEAFF | TGTGCCAGCAGCTTAGGCGGGACAGGGACGAACACTGAAGCTTTCTTT
13 | TRBJ1-4 | TRBV29-1 | . | TRBD1 | CSVGQGIDEKLFF | TGCAGCGTTGGACAGGGGATCGATGAAAAACTGTTTTTT
13 | TRBJ1-1 | TRBV19 | few | TRBD1 | CASSKPDRGAAFF | TGTGCCAGTAGTAAGCCGGACAGGGGGGCCGCTTTCTTT
12 | TRBJ1-1 | TRBV6-5 | . | TRBD1 | CASSPQGSEAFF | TGTGCCAGCAGTCCACAGGGGAGTGAAGCTTTCTTT
16 | TRBJ2-7 | TRBV5-1 | . | . | CASSLAEQGFSYEQYF | TGCGCCAGCAGCTTGGCCGAGCAGGGGTTCTCCTACGAGCAGTACTTC
22 | TRBJ2-7 | TRBV9 | . | . | CASSTEPWDSSGPNPAGYEQYF | TGTGCCAGCAGCACCGAACCCTGGGACAGTAGCGGCCCAAACCCCGCCGGCTACGAGCAGTACTTC
13 | TRBJ2-5 | TRBV29-1 | few | . | CSVVGKGEETQYF | TGCAGCGTTGTCGGTAAGGGAGAAGAGACCCAGTACTTC
15 | TRBJ2-5 | TRBV6-5 | once | TRBD2 | CASSPGLAGGETQYF | TGTGCCAGCAGTCCAGGACTAGCGGGAGGGGAGACCCAGTACTTC
15 | TRBJ1-5 | TRBV27 | . | . | CASSFGGQNNQPQHF | TGTGCCAGCAGTTTCGGAGGACAGAACAATCAGCCCCAGCATTTT
14 | TRBJ2-5 | TRBV6-1 | once | TRBD1 | CASSEVPGGETQYF | TGTGCCAGCAGTGAAGTGCCAGGGGGAGAGACCCAGTACTTC
15 | TRBJ2-3 | TRBV9 | . | TRBD2 | CASSVGTSGTDTQYF | TGTGCCAGCAGCGTCGGGACTAGCGGCACAGATACGCAGTATTTT
13 | TRBJ2-1 | TRBV11-2 | . | TRBD1 | CASSGQGYNEQFF | TGTGCCAGCAGCGGACAGGGGTACAATGAGCAGTTCTTC
15 | TRBJ2-2 | TRBV9 | once | . | CASSVLATYTGELFF | TGTGCCAGCAGCGTTCTAGCCACCTACACCGGGGAGCTGTTTTTT
15 | TRBJ1-5 | TRBV28 | . | . | CASRTGGGQNQPQHF | TGTGCCAGCAGAACCGGCGGGGGGCAAAATCAGCCCCAGCATTTT
18 | TRBJ1-1 | TRBV11-1 | few | TRBD1 | CASSLGLWTGDMNTEAFF | TGTGCCAGCAGCTTAGGACTATGGACAGGGGACATGAACACTGAAGCTTTCTTT
15 | TRBJ1-5 | TRBV2 | . | TRBD1 | CASSENRGYNQPQHF | TGTGCCAGCAGTGAGAACAGGGGTTACAATCAGCCCCAGCATTTT
14 | TRBJ2-7 | TRBV7-8 | . | . | CASSLVDGAYEQYF | TGTGCCAGCAGCTTAGTGGACGGGGCCTACGAGCAGTACTTC
14 | TRBJ1-1 | TRBV6-6 | . | . | CASTERPGNTEAFF | TGTGCCAGCACGGAGAGGCCCGGGAACACTGAAGCTTTCTTT
15 | TRBJ2-1 | TRBV27 | few | . | CASSRGDLSYNEQFF | TGTGCCAGCAGCCGCGGGGACCTCTCCTACAATGAGCAGTTCTTC
16 | TRBJ1-1 | TRBV5-1 | once | TRBD1 | CASSTAQGDENTEAFF | TGCGCCAGCAGCACCGCACAGGGGGACGAGAACACTGAAGCTTTCTTT
14 | TRBJ2-3 | TRBV27 | once | . | CASGNTLREDTQYF | TGTGCCAGCGGCAACACTCTGCGGGAAGATACGCAGTATTTT
13 | TRBJ2-5 | TRBV10-3 | few | . | CAIRGQMGETQYF | TGTGCCATCAGGGGACAAATGGGAGAGACCCAGTACTTC